Listed below are T cell receptor beta chains from one sample, sequenced in a study of regulatory T cells in long-lasting Graves disease. TCRdb re-derived calls from the multiplex PCR reads in MiXCR, one entry per CDR3 protein. The repertoire has about 540,000 distinct CDR3 sequences, roughly 12% of them found once; the top ten carry more than 8.5%. The data were also submitted as part of a second study, on T cells in Graves' hyperthyroidism and ophthalmopathy.

This specimen was peripheral blood mononuclear cells (PBMCs), taken at new diagnosis, from a patient treated with antithyroid drugs. The receptors stem from a man aged 30 to 45 with Graves disease. Each CDR3 is given with its conserved first and last residue. The D gene is left open where the match is weak. Rows may omit the clone size; those that give it use once, few, many or a size class.

>10|many|TRBJ1-2|TRBV12-3/TRBV12-4|-
TGTGCCAGCAGCCTCTATGGCTACACCTTC
CASSLYGYTF
>14|-|TRBJ2-2|TRBV20-1|TRBD2
TGCAGTGCTCGTAGCGGGGGGGACACCGGGGAGCTGTTTTTT
CSARSGGDTGELFF
>17|many|TRBJ1-3|TRBV28|TRBD1
TGTGCCAGCAGACCTCTTATGGGACAGAGCTCTGGAAACACCATATATTTT
CASRPLMGQSSGNTIYF
>16|-|TRBJ1-4|TRBV20-1|TRBD1
TGCAGTGCTAGCGGACAGGGGGCAGGAGCTAATGAAAAACTGTTTTTT
CSASGQGAGANEKLFF
>12|-|TRBJ1-2|TRBV3-1|TRBD1
TGTACCAGCGGCCAGACAGGGGACGGCTACACCTTC
CTSGQTGDGYTF
>15|-|TRBJ2-7|TRBV7-9|TRBD1
TGTGCCAGCAGCCTCGGACAGGGCAAATTCTACGAGCAGTACTTC
CASSLGQGKFYEQYF
>16|few|TRBJ2-1|TRBV15|TRBD1
TGTGCCACCAGCAGACAAACAGGGGGGCTCTACAATGAGCAGTTCTTC
CATSRQTGGLYNEQFF
>15|-|TRBJ1-2|TRBV19|TRBD1
TGTGCCAGTAGTATCGCGGACAGGGGGATCTATGGCTACACCTTC
CASSIADRGIYGYTF
>13|many|TRBJ2-5|TRBV11-2|-
TGTGCCAGCACTCCGGCGTACCAAGAGACCCAGTACTTC
CASTPAYQETQYF
>14|many|TRBJ2-5|TRBV6-2/TRBV6-3|TRBD1
TGTGCCAGCAGTGAAGAGACAGGGTGGGAGACCCAGTACTTC
CASSEETGWETQYF
>13|few|TRBJ2-7|TRBV20-1|TRBD2
TGCAGTGCTTGGGTGACTAGCGGACCTGAGCAGTACTTC
CSAWVTSGPEQYF
>10|many|TRBJ2-7|TRBV20-1|-
TGCAGTGCTTCTGGGAACGAGCAGTACTTC
CSASGNEQYF
>18|-|TRBJ1-3|TRBV5-4|TRBD1
TGTGCCAGCAGCTTGGAAGTCCGGACAGGGCTAACTGGAAACACCATATATTTT
CASSLEVRTGLTGNTIYF
>11|many|TRBJ2-5|TRBV29-1|-
TGCAGCGCTCCTAGGGGGGAGACCCAGTACTTC
CSAPRGETQYF